These 30 T cell receptor beta chains were all obtained from the same sample, sequenced in a study of cytomegalovirus exposure and HLA in healthy donors. PCR primers comprised 60 Vbeta and 13 Jbeta primers. Repertoires were generated with immunoSEQ multiplex PCR, while TCRdb's copy carries only in-frame clones and drops some. Its listing shows approximately 47,000 clones. The source material was PBMCs. These receptors all come from a male donor in good health and CMV-seronegative.

The rearrangement joins TRBV7-3 to TRBJ2-2; 11 nucleotides line up with TRBD1. There are 15 residues in the CDR3. V shed 5 bases and J 6 bases; nucleotides not matched to a gene: 5. Germline values: CDR1 SGHTA, CDR2 FQGTGA. This chain's CDR3 is CASSPPGQGAGELFF. In DNA, the CDR3 is TGTGCCAGCAGCCCCCCGGGACAGGGGGCCGGGGAGCTGTTTTTT.

The J gene is TRBJ2-1, the V gene TRBV6-5, with 7 bases that match TRBD1. Trimming took 5 bases from V and 4 from J; bases not matched to a gene: 8. This CDR3 contains 15 residues. Germline assignment: CDR1 MNHEY and CDR2 SVGAGI. DNA of the CDR3: TGTGCCAGCAGTCCCACAGGGGACCCATACAATGAGCAGTTCTTC. Translation: CASSPTGDPYNEQFF.

The chain is built from TRBV5-1 and TRBJ1-2; 8 bases are shared with TRBD1. The CDR3 sequence is 16 residues long. V lost 0 bases, J lost 10 bases, and 14 bases stayed unmatched. CDR1 is SGHRS, CDR2 YFSETQ, per germline. The CDR3 DNA follows: TGCGCCAGCAGCTTGGATTTGGGACAGGCCTCATACTACTACACCTTC. Amino acids: CASSLDLGQASYYYTF.

The V gene is TRBV30, the J gene TRBJ1-2; tentatively, D is TRBD1 (6 bases). The CDR3 has 14 amino acids. Trimming pared 0 bases from V and 1 base from J, leaving 9 bases between. Germline V CDR1 and CDR2: GTSNPN, SVGIG (reference sequence). The CDR3 region has the DNA TGTGCCTGGAGTGTAGGACAGCGTAACTATGGCTACACCTTC. Amino acids: CAWSVGQRNYGYTF.

The V gene is TRBV30, the J gene TRBJ1-3, with D possibly matching TRBD1 (6 bases). The V gene's germline CDR1 is GTSNPN and CDR2 SVGIG (reference sequence). Trimming removed 1 base from V and 2 bases from J, with 12 bases in between. The CDR3 spans 15 residues. The CDR3 loop is CAWSGRGGAGNTIYF. The DNA of the CDR3 is TGTGCCTGGAGTGGCAGGGGTGGTGCTGGAAACACCATATATTTT.

V usage is TRBV7-8 and J usage is TRBJ2-1; unclear D gene. CDR3 length: 15 residues. Germline-derived CDR1 and CDR2 are SGHVS and FQNEAQ. The V end lost 0 bases, the J end lost 12 bases, and 18 bases lay between the germline ends. In nucleotides, the CDR3 is TGTGCCAGCAGCTTAGCGCAATCTTCGGCCGGCGGGCAGTTCTTC. This encodes CASSLAQSSAGGQFF.

The CDR3 region has the DNA TGTGCCAGCAGGGGAGGAGGGTTGAACACTGAAGCTTTCTTT. Its protein is CASRGGGLNTEAFF. The chain combines TRBV6-5 with TRBJ1-1, with D unclear. This CDR3 has 14 residues. Looked up from germline, CDR1 is MNHEY and CDR2 is SVGAGI. The V and J ends lost 6 bases and 0 bases respectively, with 11 bases between them.

Details on this clone: Other nucleotide sequences from this sample produce the same CDR3. The J gene is TRBJ2-5, the V gene TRBV5-1; 7 bases are shared with TRBD1. V was pared by 3 bases and J by 4 bases, with 12 bases of the junction left unmatched. Per germline, CDR1 SGHRS and CDR2 YFSETQ. This CDR3 has 16 amino acids. This CDR3 reads CASSSKGGGLGETQYF. In DNA form, the CDR3 reads TGCGCCAGCAGCTCGAAAGGGGGCGGACTCGGAGAGACCCAGTACTTC.

The V and J genes are TRBV7-8 and TRBJ1-2; 11 bases are a match to TRBD1. Unmatched junction bases numbered 10, after V lost 5 bases and J lost 5 bases. The CDR3 is made up of 16 amino acids. Per the germline V gene, CDR1 is SGHVS and CDR2 is FQNEAQ. CDR3 sequence (DNA): TGTGCCAGCAGCACCGGGACAGGGGGTGTGGGGTATGGCTACACCTTC. Translating it yields CASSTGTGGVGYGYTF.

The V gene is TRBV10-3, the J gene TRBJ1-1; tentative D call: TRBD1 (6 bases). Trimming removed 0 bases at V and 3 bases at J, with 17 bases between. The CDR3 has 17 residues. From germline, CDR1 is ENHRY and CDR2 SYGVKD. The CDR3 loop reads CAISESQVTHRDTEAFF. In DNA, the CDR3 is TGTGCCATCAGTGAGTCTCAGGTCACCCACAGGGACACTGAAGCTTTCTTT.

The chain is built from TRBV7-2 and TRBJ1-2; 8 positions agree with TRBD1. The CDR3 totals 16 residues. The germline gives CDR1 SGHTA, CDR2 FQGNSA. With V trimmed by 2 bases and J by 1 base, 6 bases remained unmatched. In DNA form, the CDR3 reads TGTGCCAGCAGCTTACCTCTTGACAGGGGTAACTATGGCTACACCTTC. The encoded protein is CASSLPLDRGNYGYTF.

This chain connects TRBV27 to TRBJ2-7; 7 bases agree with TRBD1. Germline loops: CDR1 MNHEY, CDR2 SMNVEV (reference sequence). The CDR3 length is 14 residues. V shed 6 bases, J shed 4 bases, and the junction held 9 bases outside the gene matches. The CDR3 coding sequence is TGTGCCAGCAGGCCCATGGACAGGCTATACGAGCAGTACTTC. Translating gives CASRPMDRLYEQYF.

The J gene is TRBJ2-7, the V gene TRBV9, with 9 nucleotides matching TRBD1. V lost 5 bases and J lost 2; bases outside the gene matches: 5. This CDR3 is built from 14 residues. Germline CDR1 is SGDLS and CDR2 is YYNGEE. The CDR3 DNA is TGTGCCAGCAGTGGACAGGGGAAGGCCTACGAGCAGTACTTC. Its protein is CASSGQGKAYEQYF.

This chain connects TRBV6-6 to TRBJ2-3; D perhaps matches TRBD2 (5 bases). Trimming stripped 2 bases from V and 1 base from J, with 10 bases between. The V gene's germline CDR1 is MNHNY and CDR2 SVGAGI (reference sequence). This CDR3 contains 15 residues. CDR3 protein: CASSYGRRGTDTQYF. CDR3 DNA: TGTGCCAGCAGTTACGGTCGGCGGGGCACAGATACGCAGTATTTT.

DNA of the CDR3: TGTGCCAGCAGCCCGGGATTCAATTACGAGCAGTACTTC. It specifies CASSPGFNYEQYF. V is TRBV7-6 and J is TRBJ2-7; D is possibly TRBD2 (5 bases). Deletions cut 5 bases from V and 4 bases from J, with 12 bases between. Germline values: CDR1 SGHVS, CDR2 FNYEAQ. The CDR3 totals 13 residues.

This sequence joins TRBV6-1 and TRBJ1-2; D is unclear. Germline-derived CDR1 and CDR2 are MNHNS and SASEGT. The CDR3 is made up of 15 amino acids. V lost 3 bases, J lost 2 bases, and 13 bases lay in between. CDR3 bases: TGTGCCAGCAGTGAGGACGGGAGGCAGAACTATGGCTACACCTTC. Its translation: CASSEDGRQNYGYTF.

The chain couples TRBV29-1 to TRBJ1-1, with 10 positions matching TRBD1. The CDR3 has 12 amino acids. V lost 8 bases to trimming and J lost 3 bases; unmatched junction nucleotides: 3. Germline CDR1 is SQVTM and CDR2 is ANQGSEA. The CDR3 here is CSTGTGDTEAFF. DNA of the CDR3: TGCAGCACTGGGACAGGGGACACTGAAGCTTTCTTT.

For the CDR3, the DNA is TGTGCCAGCAGCTCCCCGACAGATATGAACACTGAAGCTTTCTTT. Translation: CASSSPTDMNTEAFF. J is TRBJ1-1 and V is TRBV7-9, with D tentatively TRBD1 (5 bases). Germline values: CDR1 SEHNR, CDR2 FQNEAQ (reference sequence). The CDR3 contains 15 residues. With 4 bases removed from V and 0 bases from J, the gap between germline ends came to 12 bases.

This chain connects TRBV4-1 to TRBJ1-5, with a weak D call TRBD1 (6 bases). This CDR3 has 17 residues. Germline values: CDR1 MGHRA, CDR2 YSYEKL. With 2 bases removed from V and 3 bases from J, the gap between germline ends came to 17 bases. Here the CDR3 reads CASSQNNRDTLNQPQHF. Written as DNA, the CDR3 is TGCGCCAGCAGCCAAAACAATAGGGACACCCTCAATCAGCCCCAGCATTTT.

The J gene is TRBJ1-6, the V gene TRBV9; TRBD1 is a possible D gene (5 bases). V was pared by 3 bases and J by 4 bases, with 14 bases between. Germline CDR1 SGDLS, CDR2 YYNGEE. CDR3 length: 16 residues. The CDR3 sequence: CASSAQGSGYNSPLHF. CDR3 sequence (DNA): TGTGCCAGCAGCGCGCAGGGCTCAGGGTATAATTCACCCCTCCACTTT.

This chain joins TRBV7-2 and TRBJ1-3; the match to TRBD1 covers 7 bases. The CDR3 loop spans 16 amino acids. With 2 bases clipped from V and 0 bases from J, the junction kept 4 bases outside the gene matches. Germline V gene sequence: CDR1 SGHTA, CDR2 FQGNSA. CDR3 loop: CASSLRAGGSGNTIYF. DNA for the CDR3: TGTGCCAGCAGCTTAAGGGCAGGGGGCTCTGGAAACACCATATATTTT. Variable domain in full (rest from reference TRBV7-2 and TRBJ1-3): GAGVSQSPSNKVTEKGKDVELRCDPISGHTALYWYRQSLGQGLEFLIYFQGNSAPDKSGLPSDRFSAERTGGSVSTLTIQRTQQEDSAVYLCASSLRAGGSGNTIYFGEGSWLTVV.

The rearrangement links TRBV19 to TRBJ1-2; a weak D match, TRBD1 (5 bases). Per germline, CDR1 LNHDA and CDR2 SQIVND (reference sequence). Between the trimmed V and J ends, which lost 8 bases and 2 bases, there was a span of 12 bases. The CDR3 loop spans 13 amino acids. The CDR3 DNA follows: TGTGCCAGTCGCCGGGAGGGGAACTATGGCTACACCTTC. Translating gives CASRREGNYGYTF. Variable domain in full (rest from reference TRBV19 and TRBJ1-2): DGGITQSPKYLFRKEGQNVTLSCEQNLNHDAMYWYRQDPGQGLRLIYYSQIVNDFQKGDIAEGYSVSREKKESFPLTVTSAQKNPTAFYLCASRREGNYGYTFGSGTRLTVV.

The chain recombines TRBV5-4 with TRBJ2-3; TRBD2 agrees at 8 bases. This CDR3 is 16 amino acids long. The germline V gene has CDR1 SGHNT and CDR2 YYREEE (reference sequence). The V segment lost 3 bases and the J segment 2 bases; nucleotides outside the gene matches: 8. This CDR3 is CASSWGPSGYTDTQYF. The CDR3 coding sequence is TGTGCCAGCAGCTGGGGCCCTAGCGGGTACACAGATACGCAGTATTTT.

The V and J genes are TRBV6-1 and TRBJ1-6; D gene uncertain. This CDR3 contains 12 residues. The V end lost 6 bases, the J end lost 3 bases, and 3 bases lay between the germline ends. Germline V gene sequence: CDR1 MNHNS, CDR2 SASEGT. Here the CDR3 DNA reads TGTGCCAGCAGCAACTATAATTCACCCCTCCACTTT. This encodes CASSNYNSPLHF.

As concerns this clone: An end of the junction does not agree with germline; a read error may underlie this. The V call is TRBV7-9, the J call TRBJ1-2; no reliable D call. The CDR3 has 12 amino acids. From germline, CDR1 is SEHNR and CDR2 FQNEAQ (reference sequence). Here the CDR3 reads CASSFADSGFDF. In DNA form, the CDR3 reads TGTGCCAGCAGCTTCGCGGACTCCGGGTTTGACTTC.

The chain combines TRBV2 with TRBJ1-6; 9 bases map to TRBD1. The CDR3 has 15 residues. Germline V gene lookup returns CDR1 SNHLY and CDR2 FYNNEI. J was trimmed by 8 bases and V by 4 bases; bases with no gene match: 6. CDR3 sequence reads: CASSGGQGIYSPLHF. The CDR3 DNA reads as TGTGCCAGCAGTGGGGGACAGGGCATTTATTCACCCCTCCACTTT.

The V and J genes are TRBV5-1 and TRBJ1-1; TRBD1 matches 10 bases. The length of the CDR3 is 14 residues. V gave up 0 bases and J gave up 5 bases; unmatched junction bases: 1. Germline CDR1 reads SGHRS; CDR2 reads YFSETQ. The CDR3: CASSLGTGGTEAFF. CDR3 bases: TGCGCCAGCAGCTTGGGGACAGGGGGGACTGAAGCTTTCTTT.

The chain uses TRBV6-5 and TRBJ1-6; 9 positions match TRBD1. The V gene's germline CDR1 is MNHEY and CDR2 SVGAGI. The CDR3 runs 13 residues. Losses at the gene ends were 5 bases for V and 9 bases for J; bases not matched to a gene: 2. The CDR3 loop reads CASSRDRVSPLHF. DNA for the CDR3: TGTGCCAGCAGTCGGGACAGGGTTTCACCCCTCCACTTT.

This chain links TRBV7-6 with TRBJ1-4; no firm D call. The germline CDR1 and CDR2 sequences are SGHVS and FNYEAQ. The V and J ends lost 5 bases and 2 bases respectively, with 12 bases between them. There are 15 residues in the CDR3. The CDR3 coding sequence is TGTGCCAGCAGCCCTGAAAGAGTCACTAATGAAAAACTGTTTTTT. It translates to CASSPERVTNEKLFF.

The chain carries TRBV19 and TRBJ2-6; 8 bases line up with TRBD1. V shed 10 bases and J 2 bases; nucleotides not matched to a gene: 13. Looked up from germline, CDR1 is LNHDA and CDR2 is SQIVND (reference sequence). This CDR3 contains 17 residues. CDR3 in DNA: TGTGCCACTTGTGGGACAGGAAAGGCTCCTGGGGCCAACGTCCTGACTTTC. This translates into CATCGTGKAPGANVLTF.